The T cell receptor (beta chain) under discussion was sequenced for a study of T cell changes during pregnancy in multiple sclerosis. Profiling relied on immunoSEQ multiplex PCR, and the TCRdb table lists in-frame clones only, not all of them. The data show about 93,000 clones, around 94% seen once. The CDR3 spans 17 residues. The V and J ends lost 4 bases and 3 bases, in that order; junction bases with no gene match: 12. The germline CDR1 and CDR2 sequences are SGHRS and YFSETQ. This sequence joins TRBV5-1 and TRBJ1-1, with 10 bases lining up with TRBD1. Material: peripheral blood, obtained after pregnancy. This receptor was obtained from a female donor with multiple sclerosis, enrolled in a pregnancy study. CDR3 bases: TGCGCCAGCAGCAATATCCCGGGACAGGGGCTGGACACTGAAGCTTTCTTT. Protein product: CASSNIPGQGLDTEAFF.